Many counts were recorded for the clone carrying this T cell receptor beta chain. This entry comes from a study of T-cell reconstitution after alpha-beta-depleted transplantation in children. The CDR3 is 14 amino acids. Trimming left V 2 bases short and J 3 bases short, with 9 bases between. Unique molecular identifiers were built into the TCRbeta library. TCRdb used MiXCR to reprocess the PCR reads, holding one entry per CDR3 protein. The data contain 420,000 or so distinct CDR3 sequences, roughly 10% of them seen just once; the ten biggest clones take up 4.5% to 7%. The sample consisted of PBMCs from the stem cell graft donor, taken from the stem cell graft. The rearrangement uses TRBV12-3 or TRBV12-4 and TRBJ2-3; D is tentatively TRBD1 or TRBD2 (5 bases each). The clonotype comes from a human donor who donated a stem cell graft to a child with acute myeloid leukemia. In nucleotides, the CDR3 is TGTGCCAGCAGTTTATTAGAGGGGACAGATACGCAGTATTTT. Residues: CASSLLEGTDTQYF.